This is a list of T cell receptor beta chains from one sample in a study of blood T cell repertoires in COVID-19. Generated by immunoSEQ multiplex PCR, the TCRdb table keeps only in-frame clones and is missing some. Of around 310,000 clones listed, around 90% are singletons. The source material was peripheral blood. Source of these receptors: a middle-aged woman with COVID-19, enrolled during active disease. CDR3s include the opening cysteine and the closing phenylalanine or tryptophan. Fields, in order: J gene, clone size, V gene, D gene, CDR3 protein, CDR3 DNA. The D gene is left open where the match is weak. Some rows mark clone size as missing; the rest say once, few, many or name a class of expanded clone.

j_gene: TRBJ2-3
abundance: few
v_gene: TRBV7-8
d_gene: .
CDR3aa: CASSLVRGRGTSTDTQYF
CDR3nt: TGTGCCAGCAGCTTAGTGAGGGGGAGGGGTACTAGCACAGATACGCAGTATTTT

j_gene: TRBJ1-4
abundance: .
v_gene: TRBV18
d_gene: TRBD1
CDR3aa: CASSRTGTNEKLFF
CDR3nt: TGTGCCAGCTCAAGGACAGGGACTAATGAAAAACTGTTTTTT

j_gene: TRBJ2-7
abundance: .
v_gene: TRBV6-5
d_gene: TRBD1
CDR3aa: CATPGTGEYEQYF
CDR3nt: TGTGCCACCCCCGGGACAGGGGAATACGAGCAGTACTTC

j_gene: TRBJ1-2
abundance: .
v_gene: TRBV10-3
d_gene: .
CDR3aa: CAISESSEGYTF
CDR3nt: TGTGCCATCAGTGAGTCTAGTGAGGGCTACACCTTC

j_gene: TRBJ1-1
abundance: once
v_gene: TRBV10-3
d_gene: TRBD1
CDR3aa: CAISQQDRVRTEAFF
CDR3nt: TGTGCCATCAGCCAACAGGACAGGGTGCGGACTGAAGCTTTCTTT

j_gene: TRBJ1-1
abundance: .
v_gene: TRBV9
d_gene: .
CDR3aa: CASSVEGWGTTTRNTEAFF
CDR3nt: TGTGCCAGCAGCGTGGAGGGTTGGGGCACCACTACGAGGAACACTGAAGCTTTCTTT

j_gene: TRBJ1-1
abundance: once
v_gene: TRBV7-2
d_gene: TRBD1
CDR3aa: CASSLGGGGGAAFF
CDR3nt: TGTGCCAGCAGCTTAGGAGGAGGGGGCGGGGCAGCTTTCTTT

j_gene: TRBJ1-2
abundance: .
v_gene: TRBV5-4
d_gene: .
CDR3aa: CASSPEAGAYGYTF
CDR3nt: TGTGCCAGCAGCCCGGAGGCAGGGGCGTATGGCTACACCTTC

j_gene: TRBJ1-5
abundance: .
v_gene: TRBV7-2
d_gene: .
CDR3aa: CASSWGLDQPQHF
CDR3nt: TGTGCCAGCAGTTGGGGCTTAGATCAGCCCCAGCATTTT

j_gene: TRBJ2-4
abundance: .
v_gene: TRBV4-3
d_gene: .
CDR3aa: CASSPSTGSQNIQYF
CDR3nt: TGCGCCAGCAGCCCGTCGACGGGGAGTCAAAACATTCAGTACTTC

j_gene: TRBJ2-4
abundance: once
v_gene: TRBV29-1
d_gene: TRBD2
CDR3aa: CSVESGVNIQYF
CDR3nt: TGCAGCGTTGAAAGCGGGGTAAACATTCAGTACTTC

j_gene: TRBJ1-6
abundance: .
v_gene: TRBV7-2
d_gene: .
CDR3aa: CASSPGLADNSPLHF
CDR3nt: TGTGCCAGCAGCCCAGGGCTTGCGGATAATTCACCCCTCCACTTT

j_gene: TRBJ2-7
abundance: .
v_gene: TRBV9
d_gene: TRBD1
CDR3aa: CASSHGTADTYEQYF
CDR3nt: TGTGCCAGCAGCCACGGGACAGCTGACACCTACGAGCAGTACTTC

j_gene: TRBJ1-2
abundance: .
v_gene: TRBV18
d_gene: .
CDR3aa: CASSPTGIEAYGYTF
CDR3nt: TGTGCCAGCTCACCTACAGGGATTGAAGCCTATGGCTACACCTTC